A single sample is the source of the 32 T cell receptor beta chains below, sequenced in a study of cytomegalovirus exposure and HLA in healthy donors. This PCR relied on a set of 60 Vbeta primers and 13 Jbeta primers. Sequencing was performed with immunoSEQ multiplex PCR; in TCRdb, only in-frame clones are kept and a portion is missing. Among more than 95,000 clones, around 80% were seen once, and the ten largest hold over 3.5%. The sequenced sample was PBMCs. The receptor set was obtained from a young man in good health and CMV-seropositive.

The chain joins TRBV28 to TRBJ2-5; 13 nucleotides align to TRBD2. The ends lost 6 bases at V and 5 bases at J; junction bases unmatched: 6. CDR1 and CDR2 from the germline V gene are MDHEN and SYDVKM. The CDR3 length is 15 residues. The CDR3 nucleotides are TGTGCCAGCAGGTCGACTAGCGGGAGGTGGGAGACCCAGTACTTC. Protein sequence: CASRSTSGRWETQYF.

This chain uses TRBV20-1 with TRBJ1-2, with a tentative D call TRBD1 (5 bases). There are 10 residues in the CDR3. Germline values: CDR1 DFQATT, CDR2 SNEGSKA (reference sequence). CDR3 sequence: CTPGGGGYTF. CDR3 coding DNA: TGCACTCCCGGCGGGGGTGGCTACACCTTC.

The chain has TRBV25-1 and TRBJ1-2; 11 positions agree with TRBD1. Germline V gene lookup returns CDR1 MGHDK and CDR2 SYGVNS. J gave up 7 bases and V 4 bases, and 8 bases lay outside the gene matches. The length of the CDR3 is 15 residues. The CDR3 nucleotides are TGTGCCAGCAGTGGGAAGGACAGGGGGCGAAGTGGCTACACCTTC. Protein: CASSGKDRGRSGYTF.

The genes are TRBV11-2 and TRBJ1-1; TRBD1 matches at 7 bases. Trimming removed 4 bases from V and 6 bases from J; junction bases left unmatched: 2. Germline V gene sequence: CDR1 SGHAT, CDR2 FQNNGV. This CDR3 has 12 residues. In DNA, the CDR3 is TGTGCCAGCAGCTACGGGACAGCTGAAGCTTTCTTT. It is translated as CASSYGTAEAFF. Looking up the rest from reference TRBV11-2 and TRBJ1-1 gives the full variable domain: EAGVAQSPRYKIIEKRQSVAFWCNPISGHATLYWYQQILGQGPKLLIQFQNNGVVDDSQLPKDRFSAERLKGVDSTLKIQPAKLEDSAVYLCASSYGTAEAFFGQGTRLTVV.

The J gene is TRBJ2-1, the V gene TRBV7-3; D may be TRBD2 (6 bases). V lost 5 bases and J lost 7, with 15 bases in between. The germline gives CDR1 SGHTA, CDR2 FQGTGA. This CDR3 is 14 amino acids long. The DNA for the CDR3 is TGTGCCAGCAGCCCGACCGGGACTCAGAATGAGCAGTTCTTC. Amino acids: CASSPTGTQNEQFF.

This clone was found once. The chain joins TRBV4-3 to TRBJ1-2; perhaps TRBD1 as D (5 bases). Germline lookup yields CDR1 LGHNA and CDR2 YSLEER. The CDR3 extends over 17 amino acids. V lost 1 base and J 6 bases, leaving 21 bases between the germline ends. In DNA form, the CDR3 reads TGCGCCAGCAGCCAAGGTATCCGAGGTAGGGGTTACGATGGCTACACCTTC. Its translation is CASSQGIRGRGYDGYTF.

The chain combines TRBV7-2 with TRBJ1-1, with TRBD1 as a possible D gene (6 bases). V shed 5 bases and J shed 0 bases, with 13 bases lying between them. Germline V CDR1 and CDR2: SGHTA, FQGNSA. This CDR3 has 15 amino acids. CDR3: CASSQGSMMNTEAFF. The CDR3 region has the DNA TGTGCCAGCAGCCAGGGGTCCATGATGAACACTGAAGCTTTCTTT.

This sequence joins TRBV4-1 and TRBJ2-1; D is undetermined. V lost 1 base to trimming and J lost 10 bases, with 11 bases between them. Germline CDR1 is MGHRA and CDR2 is YSYEKL. CDR3 length equals 13 residues. The CDR3 DNA sequence: TGCGCCAGCAGCCAAGTATTCTATGTCGAGCAGTTCTTC. This encodes CASSQVFYVEQFF.

The chain combines TRBV6-5 with TRBJ2-7; TRBD1 matches at 8 bases. The germline V gene encodes CDR1 MNHEY and CDR2 SVGAGI. V was pared by 5 bases and J by 1 base, with 4 bases of the junction left unmatched. This CDR3 comprises 14 residues. As DNA, the CDR3 is TGTGCCAGCAGTAGGACAGGGTGGTCCTACGAGCAGTACTTC. As protein: CASSRTGWSYEQYF.

The chain links TRBV7-6 to TRBJ2-1; possibly TRBD2 for D (5 bases). Germline V lookup: CDR1 SGHVS, CDR2 FNYEAQ. The CDR3 is 15 amino acids. Trimming left V 2 bases short and J 0 bases short, with 8 bases between. The DNA of the CDR3 is TGTGCCAGCAGCTTACGGGATTACTCCTACAATGAGCAGTTCTTC. It yields the protein CASSLRDYSYNEQFF.

This chain connects TRBV5-6 to TRBJ2-2, with D maybe TRBD1 (6 bases). Trimming cost V 3 bases and J 3 bases, with 15 bases left between them. CDR3 size: 16 residues. CDR1 is SGHDT, CDR2 YYEEEE, per germline. In nucleotides, the CDR3 is TGTGCCAGCAGCTCACAGACAGGTTGGGACACCGGGGAGCTGTTTTTT. It yields the protein CASSSQTGWDTGELFF.

DNA for the CDR3: TGTGCCAGCAGCTTACTGGGGCCGACCTACGAGCAGTACTTC. Its protein is CASSLLGPTYEQYF. The chain carries TRBV13 and TRBJ2-7, with D tentatively TRBD1 (5 bases). The CDR3 consists of 14 residues. The V and J ends lost 2 bases and 2 bases respectively, with 10 bases between them. CDR1 and CDR2 from the germline V gene are PRHDT and FYEKMQ (reference sequence).

This clone has more than one count but fewer than ten. The rearrangement joins TRBV7-9 to TRBJ1-2; D is unresolved. The ends were cut back, 5 bases at V and 6 bases at J, with 13 bases in the middle. In germline, CDR1 is SEHNR, CDR2 FQNEAQ (reference sequence). The CDR3 consists of 13 residues. DNA for the CDR3: TGTGCCAGCAGCCCCCAGGCGGGGAATGGCTACACCTTC. This codes for CASSPQAGNGYTF.

The sample holds one count of this clone. V is TRBV6-1 and J is TRBJ1-1; TRBD1 might be the D (5 bases). This CDR3 region has 14 residues. In germline, CDR1 is MNHNS, CDR2 SASEGT. Trimming removed 2 bases at V and 9 bases at J, with 16 bases between. For the CDR3, the DNA is TGTGCCAGCAGTGAACTAGGGGTCGGCCAAAAAGCTTTCTTT. As protein: CASSELGVGQKAFF.

The rearrangement joins TRBV11-3 to TRBJ1-1; no clear D. This CDR3 is 13 amino acids long. V was shortened by 0 bases and J by 11 bases, with 13 bases between the two germline ends. CDR1 is SGHNT, CDR2 YENEEA, per germline. This CDR3 reads CASSLERFGYAFF. CDR3 nucleotides: TGTGCCAGCAGCTTAGAAAGGTTCGGGTATGCTTTCTTT. The complete variable domain, with remaining parts taken from reference TRBV11-3 and TRBJ1-1, reads EAGVVQSPRYKIIEKKQPVAFWCNPISGHNTLYWYLQNLGQGPELLIRYENEEAVDDSQLPKDRFSAERLKGVDSTLKIQPAELGDSAVYLCASSLERFGYAFFGQGTRLTVV.

This clone was counted only a few times. This chain links TRBV4-3 with TRBJ2-1; TRBD1 matches 11 bases. CDR3 length: 16 residues. The V segment lost 0 bases and the J segment 6 bases; nucleotides outside the gene matches: 4. Germline V CDR1 and CDR2: LGHNA, YSLEER. The CDR3 protein is CASSQDIGTGGNEQFF. CDR3 nucleotide sequence: TGCGCCAGCAGCCAAGATATCGGGACAGGGGGCAATGAGCAGTTCTTC.

V usage is TRBV29-1 and J usage is TRBJ2-6; maybe TRBD1 (8 bases). This CDR3 is 15 amino acids long. The germline V gene encodes CDR1 SQVTM and CDR2 ANQGSEA. Trimming shortened V by 7 bases and J by 3 bases, and 16 bases separated the two germline ends. The DNA of the CDR3 is TGCAGCGCGGGAGGACAGGGAAGTGGGGCCAACGTCCTGACTTTC. Its translation: CSAGGQGSGANVLTF.

The chain links TRBV7-2 to TRBJ2-4; a weak D match, TRBD1 (6 bases). In germline, CDR1 is SGHTA, CDR2 FQGNSA. CDR3 size: 14 residues. V was trimmed by 5 bases and J by 6 bases, leaving 14 bases between them. The CDR3, as DNA: TGTGCCAGCAGCCCAGGGACATGGGCAAACATTCAGTACTTC. Its translation: CASSPGTWANIQYF.

This rearrangement joins TRBV11-3 to TRBJ2-1; D gene ambiguous. Germline assignment: CDR1 SGHNT and CDR2 YENEEA. Trimming removed 0 bases at V and 9 bases at J, with 9 bases between. The CDR3 contains 13 residues. The CDR3 protein is CASSLEVDGEQFF. CDR3 bases: TGTGCCAGCAGCTTAGAAGTAGATGGTGAGCAGTTCTTC.

The rearrangement links TRBV28 to TRBJ1-3, with 7 bases identical to TRBD1. V lost 7 bases to trimming and J lost 0 bases; unmatched junction nucleotides: 9. This CDR3 region has 16 residues. The germline V gene has CDR1 MDHEN and CDR2 SYDVKM. CDR3 DNA: TGTGCCAGCATCGAGCCAGGGGGATACTCTGGAAACACCATATATTTT. Its protein product is CASIEPGGYSGNTIYF.

This clone was counted a few times. The gene calls are TRBV11-2 and TRBJ2-7; D call uncertain. The CDR3 spans 15 residues. Germline V gives CDR1 SGHAT, CDR2 FQNNGV. Trimming took off 4 bases at V and 0 bases at J, with 13 bases between the two ends. CDR3 DNA sequence: TGTGCCAGCAGCTACCTCTATCGCCACTCCTACGAGCAGTACTTC. Protein product: CASSYLYRHSYEQYF. Full variable domain (outside the CDR3, taken from reference TRBV11-2 and TRBJ2-7): EAGVAQSPRYKIIEKRQSVAFWCNPISGHATLYWYQQILGQGPKLLIQFQNNGVVDDSQLPKDRFSAERLKGVDSTLKIQPAKLEDSAVYLCASSYLYRHSYEQYFGPGTRLTVT.

The V call is TRBV27, the J call TRBJ2-7, with 11 bases fitting TRBD1. The germline gives CDR1 MNHEY, CDR2 SMNVEV (reference sequence). V was pared by 5 bases and J by 1 base, with 4 bases of the junction left unmatched. The CDR3 has 15 amino acids. The CDR3 bases are TGTGCCAGCAGTCTTGGACAGGGGGCATCCTACGAGCAGTACTTC. Amino acid sequence: CASSLGQGASYEQYF.

The CDR3: CASSPPTGGTYNEQFF. CDR3 sequence (DNA): TGTGCCAGCTCACCACCGACAGGGGGCACCTACAATGAGCAGTTCTTC. The V call is TRBV18, the J call TRBJ2-1; TRBD1 matches at 10 bases. The CDR3 length is 16 residues. J gave up 2 bases and V 0 bases, and 1 base lay outside the gene matches. Germline-derived CDR1 and CDR2 are KGHSH and LQKENI.

CDR3 nucleotides: TGTGCCAGCAGTCCTACTAGGGACAGGGGTGAAAAACTGTTTTTT. It codes for CASSPTRDRGEKLFF. V is TRBV9 and J is TRBJ1-4; 10 nucleotides match TRBD1. The CDR3 contains 15 residues. The germline V gene has CDR1 SGDLS and CDR2 YYNGEE. V lost 5 bases, J lost 7 bases, and 8 bases stayed unmatched.

This clone was counted a single time. The chain uses TRBV5-6 and TRBJ1-5; 11 bases map to TRBD1. In germline, CDR1 is SGHDT, CDR2 YYEEEE. V was clipped by 0 bases and J by 4 bases; unmatched bases: 3. This CDR3 is 16 amino acids long. The CDR3 loop reads CASSLVGDRGNQPQHF. The CDR3 DNA follows: TGTGCCAGCAGCTTGGTCGGGGACAGGGGGAATCAGCCCCAGCATTTT.

Note on this clone: This specimen includes other DNA sequences encoding the same CDR3. The genes are TRBV4-2 and TRBJ2-7; 10 bases match TRBD2. The CDR3 has 15 amino acids. V lost 1 base, J lost 6 bases, and 6 bases stayed unmatched. Per the germline V gene, CDR1 is LGHNA and CDR2 is YNFKEQ. Here the CDR3 DNA reads TGTGCCAGCAGCCAAGGTCTAGCGGGAGTAGGCGAGCAGTACTTC. It codes for CASSQGLAGVGEQYF.

The V call is TRBV4-3, the J call TRBJ2-3, with 12 bases aligning to TRBD1. Germline CDR1 is LGHNA and CDR2 is YSLEER. With 0 bases clipped from V and 7 bases from J, the junction kept 8 bases outside the gene matches. The CDR3 has 17 amino acids. The CDR3 sequence: CASSQDQGQGARNTQYF. In DNA form, the CDR3 reads TGCGCCAGCAGCCAAGATCAGGGACAGGGGGCGCGAAATACGCAGTATTTT.

The chain recombines TRBV9 with TRBJ2-7; tentative D call: TRBD2 (5 bases). The V end was cut by 3 bases, the J end by 0 bases, with 10 bases between. This CDR3 contains 14 residues. Germline V gene sequence: CDR1 SGDLS, CDR2 YYNGEE. The CDR3 nucleotides are TGTGCCAGCAGCGCGACTACCTTCTCCTACGAGCAGTACTTC. This gives the protein CASSATTFSYEQYF.

The rearrangement links TRBV30 to TRBJ2-2; D gene unclear. Trimming took 3 bases from V and 0 from J, leaving 14 bases between them. CDR3 size: 16 residues. The V gene's germline CDR1 is GTSNPN and CDR2 SVGIG (reference sequence). CDR3 coding DNA: TGTGCCTGGAGGATACCCTACAGAACGAACACCGGGGAGCTGTTTTTT. It translates to CAWRIPYRTNTGELFF.

The rearrangement joins TRBV9 to TRBJ2-1, with TRBD2 matching 8 bases. V shed 0 bases and J 7 bases; nucleotides not matched to a gene: 9. The CDR3 runs 16 residues. Germline V gene lookup returns CDR1 SGDLS and CDR2 YYNGEE. CDR3 in amino acids: CASSVAVGGRWNEQFF. DNA for the CDR3: TGTGCCAGCAGCGTAGCTGTTGGCGGGAGGTGGAATGAGCAGTTCTTC.

The chain couples TRBV7-2 to TRBJ2-7; the match to TRBD2 covers 9 bases. CDR1 and CDR2 from the germline V gene are SGHTA and FQGNSA. This CDR3 has 15 amino acids. Trimming took 1 base from V and 2 from J; bases not matched to a gene: 3. CDR3 sequence: CASSLGSGGTYEQYF. CDR3 nucleotide sequence: TGTGCCAGCAGCTTAGGTAGCGGGGGTACCTACGAGCAGTACTTC.

This clone was counted a single time. CDR3 in amino acids: CAISGGQAPLRFYGYTF. DNA of the CDR3: TGTGCCATCAGTGGAGGACAGGCACCTCTAAGGTTCTATGGCTACACCTTC. V and J are TRBV10-3 and TRBJ1-2; 7 nucleotides line up with TRBD1. CDR1 and CDR2 from the germline V gene are ENHRY and SYGVKD. Trimming cost V 4 bases and J 4 bases; bases outside gene matches: 15. This CDR3 is 17 amino acids long.